This T cell receptor beta chain was sequenced for a study of T cells in Graves' hyperthyroidism and ophthalmopathy. This clonotype was detected many times. What it recognizes is unknown. V lost 7 bases, J lost 8 bases, and 20 bases lay in between. This CDR3 is 14 amino acids long. Germline lookup yields CDR1 MDHEN and CDR2 SYDVKM. Findings of the study overall: Ophthalmopathy was predicted by the model a median of roughly 6.6 months ahead of onset.

RNA transcripts served as the template for amplifying TCR beta CDR3 regions. The HTBI set primed first-round TCR CDR3 RT-PCR. One entry per CDR3 protein, called by TCRdb with MiXCR from the multiplex PCR reads. The profile shows 450,000 to 550,000 distinct CDR3 sequences, around a quarter of them singletons. The rearrangement uses TRBV28 and TRBJ1-2; possible D gene TRBD1, 5 bases. Sample: blood. The TCR originated in a woman aged 25 to 45 with Graves' ophthalmopathy. CDR3 amino acids: CASTRGGVAYGYTF. The CDR3 DNA reads as TGTGCCAGCACACGGGGAGGGGTGGCTTACGGCTACACCTTC.